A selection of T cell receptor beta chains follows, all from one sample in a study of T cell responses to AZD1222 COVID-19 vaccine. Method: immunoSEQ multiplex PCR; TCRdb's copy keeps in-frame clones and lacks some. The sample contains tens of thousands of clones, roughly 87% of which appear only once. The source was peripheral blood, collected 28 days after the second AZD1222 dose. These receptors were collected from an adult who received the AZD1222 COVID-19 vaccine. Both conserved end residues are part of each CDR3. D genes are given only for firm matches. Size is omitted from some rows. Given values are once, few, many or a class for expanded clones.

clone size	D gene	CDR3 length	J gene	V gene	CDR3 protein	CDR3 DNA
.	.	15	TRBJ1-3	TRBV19	CASSIGAISGNTIYF	TGTGCCAGTAGTATAGGGGCTATCTCTGGAAACACCATATATTTT
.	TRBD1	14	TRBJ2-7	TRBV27	CASSWDRGPYEQYF	TGTGCCAGCAGTTGGGACAGGGGCCCCTACGAGCAGTACTTC
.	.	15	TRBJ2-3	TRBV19	CASSIMTPSTDTQYF	TGTGCCAGTAGTATAATGACTCCTAGCACAGATACGCAGTATTTT
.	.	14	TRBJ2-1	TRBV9	CASSSRSGANEQFF	TGTGCCAGCAGCAGTCGGTCAGGGGCGAATGAGCAGTTCTTC
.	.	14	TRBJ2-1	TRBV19	CASDGTPIGDEQFF	TGTGCCAGTGATGGGACCCCCATCGGGGATGAGCAGTTCTTC
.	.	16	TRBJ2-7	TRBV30	CAWSPPPQAINYEQYF	TGTGCCTGGAGCCCCCCCCCGCAGGCGATAAACTACGAGCAGTACTTC
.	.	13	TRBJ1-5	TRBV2	CASSDQAPGPQHF	TGTGCCAGCAGTGATCAGGCACCGGGGCCCCAGCATTTT
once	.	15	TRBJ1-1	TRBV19	CASTPLPGIGTEAFF	TGTGCCAGTACCCCACTCCCAGGGATTGGCACTGAAGCTTTCTTT
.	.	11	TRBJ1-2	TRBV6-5	CASSFNGGYTF	TGTGCCAGCAGTTTTAACGGGGGCTACACCTTC
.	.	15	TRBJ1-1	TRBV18	CASSPGQITNTEAFF	TGTGCCAGCTCACCTGGACAGATCACAAACACTGAAGCTTTCTTT
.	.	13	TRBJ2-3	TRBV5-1	CASSLTISDTQYF	TGCGCCAGCAGCTTAACTATTTCAGATACGCAGTATTTT
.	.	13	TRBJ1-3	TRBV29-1	CSVEQFEGNTIYF	TGCAGCGTTGAACAGTTTGAGGGAAACACCATATATTTT
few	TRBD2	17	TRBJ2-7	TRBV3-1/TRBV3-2	CASSQDTLAGAVYEQYF	TGTGCCAGCAGCCAAGATACCCTAGCGGGAGCCGTCTACGAGCAGTACTTC
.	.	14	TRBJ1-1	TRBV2	CASSESRAGTEAFF	TGTGCCAGCAGTGAAAGCCGGGCCGGAACTGAAGCTTTCTTT
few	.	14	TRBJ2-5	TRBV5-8	CASSFQGGKETQYF	TGTGCCAGCAGCTTCCAGGGGGGCAAAGAGACCCAGTACTTC
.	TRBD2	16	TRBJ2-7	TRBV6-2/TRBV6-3	CASSYSRTSGDYEQYF	TGTGCCAGCAGTTACTCTCGGACTAGCGGGGACTACGAGCAGTACTTC
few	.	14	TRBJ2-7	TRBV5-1	CASSLEDISYEQYF	TGCGCCAGCAGCTTGGAGGACATCTCCTACGAGCAGTACTTC
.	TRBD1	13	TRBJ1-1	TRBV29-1	CSVSGQGGTEAFF	TGCAGCGTATCCGGACAGGGCGGGACTGAAGCTTTCTTT
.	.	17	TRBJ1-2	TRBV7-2	CASSLEVTVTTNYGYTF	TGTGCCAGCAGCTTAGAGGTGACAGTAACCACTAACTATGGCTACACCTTC
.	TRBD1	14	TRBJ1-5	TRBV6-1	CASSSTGGGQPQHF	TGTGCCAGCAGTTCCACAGGGGGCGGTCAGCCCCAGCATTTT
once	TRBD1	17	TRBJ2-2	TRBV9	CASSVGRTGGNTGELFF	TGTGCCAGCAGCGTAGGGCGGACAGGGGGCAACACCGGGGAGCTGTTTTTT
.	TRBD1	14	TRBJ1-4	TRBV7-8	CASSFRGHREKLFF	TGTGCCAGCAGCTTCAGGGGGCATAGGGAAAAACTGTTTTTT
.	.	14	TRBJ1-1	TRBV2	CASSAVLEDTEAFF	TGTGCCAGCAGTGCTGTCCTGGAGGACACTGAAGCTTTCTTT
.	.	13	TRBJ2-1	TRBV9	CASSVGVHNEQFF	TGTGCCAGCAGCGTAGGGGTCCACAATGAGCAGTTCTTC
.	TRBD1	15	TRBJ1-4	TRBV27	CASSETRGLAEKLFF	TGTGCCAGCAGTGAAACCAGGGGGTTAGCTGAAAAACTGTTTTTT
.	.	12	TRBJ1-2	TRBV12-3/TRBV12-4	CASSPRDTGYTF	TGTGCCAGCAGTCCCCGGGACACCGGCTACACCTTC
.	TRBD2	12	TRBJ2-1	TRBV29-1	CSVEEELAGVVF	TGCAGCGTTGAAGAGGAATTAGCGGGAGTCGTCTTC
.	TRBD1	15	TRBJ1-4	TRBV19	CASMAGDSVNEKLFF	TGTGCCAGTATGGCAGGGGACAGTGTTAATGAAAAACTGTTTTTT
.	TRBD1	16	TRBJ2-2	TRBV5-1	CASSRRDRSPTGELFF	TGCGCCAGCAGCCGCCGGGACAGGAGTCCCACCGGGGAGCTGTTTTTT
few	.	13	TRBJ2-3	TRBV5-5	CASSLYITDTQYF	TGTGCCAGCAGCTTGTACATCACAGATACGCAGTATTTT
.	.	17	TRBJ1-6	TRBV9	CASSVDGGSSYNSPLHF	TGTGCCAGCAGCGTAGATGGGGGCAGCTCCTATAATTCACCCCTCCACTTT
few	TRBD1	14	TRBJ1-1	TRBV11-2	CASSSPRTGSEAFF	TGTGCCAGCAGCTCCCCCCGGACAGGCTCTGAAGCTTTCTTT
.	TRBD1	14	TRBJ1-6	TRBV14	CASSKDRGLSPLHF	TGTGCCAGCAGTAAGGACAGGGGGCTATCACCCCTCCACTTT
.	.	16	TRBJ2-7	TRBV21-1	CASSPRGGPQMDEQYF	TGTGCCAGCAGCCCAAGAGGCGGGCCTCAGATGGACGAGCAGTACTTC
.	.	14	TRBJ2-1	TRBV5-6	CASSLDGGVGVQFF	TGTGCCAGCAGCTTGGATGGCGGCGTGGGCGTGCAGTTCTTC
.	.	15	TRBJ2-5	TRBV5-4	CASSLAPADEETQYF	TGTGCCAGCAGCTTGGCCCCGGCTGATGAAGAGACCCAGTACTTC
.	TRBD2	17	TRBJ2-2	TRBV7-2	CASSPGFGTSGAGELFF	TGTGCCAGCAGCCCGGGCTTTGGGACTAGCGGGGCCGGGGAGCTGTTTTTT
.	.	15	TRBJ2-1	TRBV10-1	CASSEEGSSTNEQFF	TGCGCCAGCAGTGAGGAGGGTAGTAGTACAAATGAGCAGTTCTTC
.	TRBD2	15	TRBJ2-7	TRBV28	CASSSGAGGDDEQYF	TGTGCCAGCAGTTCGGGAGCGGGAGGGGATGACGAGCAGTACTTC
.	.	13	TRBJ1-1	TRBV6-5	CASLERRDTEAFF	TGTGCCTCGCTTGAGCGCCGGGACACTGAAGCTTTCTTT
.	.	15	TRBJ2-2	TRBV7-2	CASSHRRGNTGELFF	TGTGCCAGCAGTCACCGACGGGGGAACACCGGGGAGCTGTTTTTT
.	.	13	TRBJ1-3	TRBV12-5	CASGLPSGNTIYF	TGTGCTAGTGGCCTCCCGTCTGGAAACACCATATATTTT
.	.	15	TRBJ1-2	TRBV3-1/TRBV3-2	CASSLTGFGNYGYTF	TGTGCCAGCAGCCTAACAGGGTTTGGAAACTATGGCTACACCTTC